This T cell receptor (beta chain) stems from a study of T cells in Graves' hyperthyroidism and ophthalmopathy. Study overall: Peripheral blood collection took place at initial diagnosis, before any treatment. Points from the study as a whole: Ophthalmopathy and stable hyperthyroidism were separated by a 13 V-J model.

This clonotype was recorded many times. What it binds is unknown. The authors deemed Graves' hyperthyroidism stable absent ophthalmopathy progression within 18 months. There were TCR beta CDR3 regions amplified from RNA transcripts. Using the HTBI primer set, a first-round RT-PCR was run on the TCR CDR3. One entry per CDR3 protein results from TCRdb running MiXCR on the multiplex PCR reads. Here the sample spans around 500,000 distinct CDR3 sequences, 13% to 15% being singletons. CDR1 is SNHLY, CDR2 FYNNEI, per germline. Unmatched junction bases numbered 7, after V lost 4 bases and J lost 6 bases. This CDR3 has 15 amino acids.

The sample consisted of blood. The receptor was derived from a woman younger than 30 with Graves' hyperthyroidism. The J gene is TRBJ2-1, the V gene TRBV2; 9 bases align to TRBD2. CDR3 in DNA: TGTGCCAGCAGTGTTTTGCGGGAGGGCCTCAATGAGCAGTTCTTC. Translating it yields CASSVLREGLNEQFF.